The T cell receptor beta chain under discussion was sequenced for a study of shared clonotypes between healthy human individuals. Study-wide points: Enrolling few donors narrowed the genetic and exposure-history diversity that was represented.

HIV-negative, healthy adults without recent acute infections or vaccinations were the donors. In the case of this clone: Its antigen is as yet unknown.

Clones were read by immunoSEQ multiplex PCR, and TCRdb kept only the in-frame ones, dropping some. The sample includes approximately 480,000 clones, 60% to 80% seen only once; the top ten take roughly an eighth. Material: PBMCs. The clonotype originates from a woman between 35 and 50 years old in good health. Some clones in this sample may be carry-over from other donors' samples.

For the CDR3, the DNA is TGTGCCAGCAGCTTAGAGGCCCTAGCGGATACGCAGTATTTT. Residues: CASSLEALADTQYF. This sequence joins TRBV7-8 and TRBJ2-3; D is possibly TRBD2 (6 bases). Trimming cost V 1 base and J 6 bases, with 11 bases left between them. The CDR3 loop spans 14 amino acids. Germline loops: CDR1 SGHVS, CDR2 FQNEAQ.